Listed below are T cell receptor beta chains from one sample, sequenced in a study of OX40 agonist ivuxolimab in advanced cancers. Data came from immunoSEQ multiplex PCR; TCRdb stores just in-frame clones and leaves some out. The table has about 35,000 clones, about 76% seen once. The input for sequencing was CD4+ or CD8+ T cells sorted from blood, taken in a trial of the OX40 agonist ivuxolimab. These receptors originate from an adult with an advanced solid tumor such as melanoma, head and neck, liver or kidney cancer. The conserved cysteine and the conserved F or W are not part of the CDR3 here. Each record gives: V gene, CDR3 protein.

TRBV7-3 ASSPSSGGGEQF
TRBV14 ASSQDRVDSSTGELF
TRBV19 ASSILAASNQPQH
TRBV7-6 ASILVETQY
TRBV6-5 ASSYGGSYNQPQH
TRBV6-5 ASSRTRQVEQY
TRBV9 ASSVEGLPNYGYT
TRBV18 ASSSGSYEQY
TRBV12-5 ASAPGGGGWRLGSPLH
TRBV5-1 ASREGRSSGNTIY
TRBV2 ASREGGKQPQH
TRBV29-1 SVESDYYGYT
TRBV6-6 ASSYSKGSNYGYT
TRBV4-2 ASSQVTSLHTEAF
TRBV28 ASSQGSGNTIY
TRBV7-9 ASSLGKTSTEAF